A single sample gave rise to the 24 T cell receptor beta chains below, sequenced in a study of CD8 T cells in ankylosing spondylitis. Study-level results: Apparently characteristic of ankylosing spondylitis blood was a TCR beta motif (under ten highly homologous variants).

No cognate antigen is known for these TCRs. TCRdb reprocessed the 5' RACE reads with MiXCR, giving one entry per CDR3 protein. The table shows more than 500,000 distinct CDR3 sequences, with about 5.4% occurring only once. What was sequenced was blood, either unsorted or a sorted T cell fraction (not recorded which). The receptors were sampled from a male donor with ankylosing spondylitis.

There are many counts of this clonotype. The V and J genes are TRBV7-6 and TRBJ1-2; the D is unclear. CDR1 SGHVS and CDR2 FNYEAQ come from the germline V gene. The CDR3 is 15 amino acids. V was cut by 2 bases and J by 3 bases, with 13 bases left in between. CDR3 region: CASSLSGTGDYGYTF. The CDR3 DNA sequence: TGTGCCAGCAGCTTATCTGGCACGGGAGACTATGGCTACACCTTC. The full variable domain, completed using reference TRBV7-6 and TRBJ1-2, is GAGVSQSPRYKVTKRGQDVALRCDPISGHVSLYWYRQALGQGPEFLTYFNYEAQQDKSGLPNDRFSAERPEGSISTLTIQRTEQRDSAMYRCASSLSGTGDYGYTFGSGTRLTVV.

The sample holds many counts of this clonotype. The genes are TRBV28 and TRBJ1-1; D is unresolved. The CDR3 consists of 13 residues. Trimming took 8 bases from V and 1 from J, leaving 11 bases between them. Germline CDR1 is MDHEN and CDR2 is SYDVKM. CDR3 sequence: CASQEYANTEAFF. The CDR3 region has the DNA TGTGCCAGCCAGGAATATGCGAACACTGAAGCTTTCTTT.

This clonotype was counted at least ten times. The genes are TRBV12-3 or TRBV12-4 and TRBJ2-2; D not certain. Trimming took 6 bases from V and 5 from J, leaving 13 bases between them. The CDR3 sequence is 14 residues long. In nucleotides, the CDR3 is TGTGCCAGCAGCACTCCTAGGAAGACCGGGGAGCTGTTTTTT. It codes for CASSTPRKTGELFF.

The rearrangement joins TRBV6-1 to TRBJ2-1, with D hard to call. The CDR3 runs 15 residues. V gave up 6 bases and J gave up 8 bases, with 20 bases separating them. Per the germline V gene, CDR1 is MNHNS and CDR2 is SASEGT. CDR3 sequence: CASRWGVYSVDEQFF. In nucleotides, the CDR3 is TGTGCCAGCAGGTGGGGTGTCTATTCGGTCGATGAGCAGTTCTTC.

The chain carries TRBV20-1 and TRBJ2-6; TRBD2 might be the D (6 bases). CDR1 and CDR2 (germline): DFQATT, SNEGSKA (reference sequence). V was clipped by 8 bases and J by 6 bases, with 17 bases between them. This CDR3 contains 14 residues. CDR3 in amino acids: CSFSTGTEANVLTF. The CDR3 DNA reads as TGCAGTTTTTCTACCGGGACTGAGGCCAACGTCCTGACTTTC.

On this clonotype: A much larger clone is a single base away; this may be a read error. This chain joins TRBV9 and TRBJ2-5; no firm D call. CDR3 size: 11 residues. Trimming cost V 5 bases and J 10 bases, with 12 bases left between them. Germline V CDR1 and CDR2: SGDLS, YYNGEE. The CDR3 region is CASSHAEIQYF. In nucleotides, the CDR3 is TGTGCCAGCAGTCACGCGGAAATCCAGTACTTC.

This clonotype was observed many times. The chain combines TRBV7-2 with TRBJ2-3, with D unclear. The CDR3 is 11 amino acids. Between the trimmed V and J ends, which lost 4 bases and 10 bases, there was a span of 9 bases. Looked up from germline, CDR1 is SGHTA and CDR2 is FQGNSA. The CDR3 DNA reads TGTGCCAGCAGCTCGGTTACAGCGCAGTATTTT. This codes for CASSSVTAQYF.

This clonotype was seen many times. CDR3 sequence: CASSPVYAGGRDEQFF. CDR3 in DNA: TGCGCCAGCAGCCCGGTCTATGCAGGGGGAAGGGATGAGCAGTTCTTC. This chain links TRBV5-1 with TRBJ2-1, with 7 nucleotides matching TRBD1. The CDR3 contains 16 residues. V shed 4 bases, J shed 8 bases, and the junction held 15 bases outside the gene matches. The germline V gene has CDR1 SGHRS and CDR2 YFSETQ.

This clonotype was picked up many times. The gene calls are TRBV4-3 and TRBJ2-3, with 11 bases matching TRBD2. The CDR3 extends over 17 amino acids. V shed 0 bases, J shed 4 bases, and the junction held 6 bases outside the gene matches. CDR1 LGHNA and CDR2 YSLEER come from the germline V gene. The CDR3 nucleotides read TGCGCCAGCAGCCAAGAACCTAGCGGGAGGCTCGCAGATACGCAGTATTTT. As protein: CASSQEPSGRLADTQYF.

Ten or more counts support this clonotype. CDR3 sequence (DNA): TGTGCCAGCAGCACAAGTCGGGGGCGCCCCTACGAGCAGTACTTC. It codes for CASSTSRGRPYEQYF. This chain joins TRBV5-6 and TRBJ2-7; D could derive from TRBD1 or TRBD2 (6 bases each). This CDR3 region has 15 residues. V lost 4 bases and J lost 2, with 16 bases in between. CDR1 and CDR2 (germline): SGHDT, YYEEEE.

This clonotype was observed at least ten times. The V call is TRBV7-8, the J call TRBJ1-5; 10 nucleotides align to TRBD1. The junction had 4 bases not matched to a gene; V was cut back by 7 bases and J by 4 bases. The CDR3 is made up of 14 amino acids. Germline CDR1 and CDR2: SGHVS and FQNEAQ. The CDR3 loop reads CASTDRGRNQPQHF. The CDR3 DNA reads TGTGCCAGCACAGACAGGGGGCGTAATCAGCCCCAGCATTTT.

This clonotype occurred many times. This chain links TRBV10-3 with TRBJ2-2; D is uncertain. V lost 7 bases and J 6 bases, leaving 15 bases between the germline ends. CDR3 length equals 14 residues. The germline gives CDR1 ENHRY, CDR2 SYGVKD. The DNA for the CDR3 is TGTGCCATCACCGACTCTTCATTGGCCGGGGAGCTGTTTTTT. It translates to CAITDSSLAGELFF.

This clonotype was counted ten times or more. The chain recombines TRBV7-9 with TRBJ2-7; no clear D gene. Trimming left V 2 bases short and J 5 bases short, with 10 bases between. Germline CDR1 is SEHNR and CDR2 is FQNEAQ (reference sequence). The length of the CDR3 is 13 residues. The DNA for the CDR3 is TGTGCCAGCAGCTTATTGAGTGCCAACGAGCAGTACTTC. Translated: CASSLLSANEQYF.

At least ten counts were recorded for this clonotype. CDR3 bases: TGCGCAAGAAACAAGGATAATGCGGGGGAGCTGTTTTTT. This translates into CARNKDNAGELFF. The chain is built from TRBV20-1 and TRBJ2-2; D is undetermined. The CDR3 extends over 13 amino acids. CDR1 is DFQATT and CDR2 is SNEGSKA in the germline V gene (reference sequence).

This clonotype has ten or more counts. This chain uses TRBV15 with TRBJ2-5; D perhaps matches TRBD1 (5 bases). Germline CDR1 is LNHNV and CDR2 is YYDKDF (reference sequence). V lost 0 bases and J 4 bases, leaving 15 bases between the germline ends. There are 16 residues in the CDR3. The CDR3 sequence: CATSRDQGRGRETQYF. The CDR3 DNA reads as TGTGCCACCAGCAGAGATCAAGGAAGGGGAAGAGAGACCCAGTACTTC.

This clonotype was seen a few times. This rearrangement joins TRBV2 to TRBJ2-1; tentative D call: TRBD2 (6 bases). Germline-derived CDR1 and CDR2 are SNHLY and FYNNEI. The CDR3 is 14 amino acids. Trimming took 7 bases from V and 7 from J, leaving 17 bases between them. CDR3 sequence: CASILGTYENEQFF. The CDR3 DNA sequence: TGTGCCAGCATCCTCGGGACTTATGAAAATGAGCAGTTCTTC.

This clonotype has a count of ten or more. This rearrangement joins TRBV5-1 to TRBJ2-1, with 8 bases fitting TRBD2. J gave up 7 bases and V 3 bases, and 12 bases lay outside the gene matches. The germline gives CDR1 SGHRS, CDR2 YFSETQ. The CDR3 spans 16 residues. This CDR3 reads CASSSPGGQGRNEQFF. The CDR3 nucleotides read TGCGCCAGCAGCTCCCCGGGGGGGCAGGGTAGGAATGAGCAGTTCTTC.

This clonotype turned up a few times. V usage is TRBV5-1 and J usage is TRBJ2-6; D remains ambiguous. Germline lookup yields CDR1 SGHRS and CDR2 YFSETQ. The ends were cut back, 4 bases at V and 4 bases at J, with 12 bases in the middle. The CDR3 spans 15 residues. The CDR3 DNA reads TGCGCCAGCAGCCAAACCACGTCCGGGGCCAACGTCCTGACTTTC. Translation gives CASSQTTSGANVLTF.

There are many counts of this clonotype. The chain links TRBV7-2 to TRBJ1-6; D is perhaps TRBD1 (5 bases). The CDR3 is made up of 14 amino acids. Germline CDR1 is SGHTA and CDR2 is FQGNSA. Trimming cost V 5 bases and J 9 bases, with 14 bases left between them. CDR3 region: CASSAWGDISPLHF. CDR3 DNA: TGTGCCAGCAGCGCATGGGGGGATATTTCACCCCTCCACTTT.

This clonotype was picked up many times. The chain joins TRBV6-2 or TRBV6-3 to TRBJ1-5, with unresolved D. In germline, CDR1 is MNHEY, CDR2 SVGEGT. Trimming stripped 3 bases from V and 4 bases from J, with 10 bases between. This CDR3 is built from 14 residues. The CDR3 is CASSYTGPNQPQHF. CDR3 nucleotide sequence: TGTGCCAGCAGTTATACCGGACCAAATCAGCCCCAGCATTTT.

The gene calls are TRBV4-1 and TRBJ1-2; D not resolved. Germline CDR1 reads MGHRA; CDR2 reads YSYEKL. There are 12 residues in the CDR3. V shed 6 bases and J shed 4 bases, with 9 bases lying between them. CDR3 residues: CASRGQAYGYTF. Written as DNA, the CDR3 is TGCGCCAGCAGAGGCCAGGCCTATGGCTACACCTTC.

This clonotype was seen repeatedly, ten times or more. V is TRBV20-1 and J is TRBJ2-7; D is possibly TRBD1 (5 bases). The germline V and J ends were trimmed by 1 base and 2 bases, with 15 bases remaining between them. This CDR3 contains 15 residues. Germline V gene data show CDR1 as DFQATT and CDR2 as SNEGSKA (reference sequence). The CDR3 sequence: CSARVRGHLPYEQYF. The CDR3 nucleotides are TGCAGTGCTAGAGTTAGGGGCCACCTGCCCTACGAGCAGTACTTC.

This clonotype was observed at least ten times. The gene calls are TRBV29-1 and TRBJ1-5; D is unclear. The CDR3 runs 17 residues. CDR1 and CDR2 from the germline V gene are SQVTM and ANQGSEA. V dropped 1 base and J dropped 0 bases, with 16 bases sitting between them. DNA of the CDR3: TGCAGCGTTGAAGGAAGTACGAGGGAATATAGCAATCAGCCCCAGCATTTT. The encoded protein is CSVEGSTREYSNQPQHF.

In this sample, this clonotype turned up many times. CDR3 region: CASSQDGGAQPQHF. The DNA for the CDR3 is TGTGCCAGCAGCCAAGATGGGGGGGCCCAGCCCCAGCATTTT. The chain has TRBV3-1 and TRBJ1-5, with D perhaps TRBD1 (6 bases). Trimming cost V 0 bases and J 7 bases, with 10 bases left between them. This CDR3 spans 14 amino acids. Germline CDR1 is LGHDT and CDR2 is YNNKEL (reference sequence).